A single sample gave rise to the 14 T cell receptor beta chains below, sequenced in a study of T cell responses to AZD1222 COVID-19 vaccine. Measured with immunoSEQ multiplex PCR; TCRdb has only the in-frame clones, and not every one. Of under 150,000 clones listed, about nine tenths are singletons. The source was peripheral blood, collected on day 0 of AZD1222 vaccination. These receptors all stem from an adult in good health.

This clone showed up just once. The chain links TRBV24-1 to TRBJ2-6; no clear D gene. CDR1 KGHDR and CDR2 SFDVKD come from the germline V gene. The CDR3 length is 13 residues. Trimming removed 9 bases from V and 2 bases from J, with 7 bases in between. The CDR3 reads CATEGAGANVLTF. As DNA, the CDR3 is TGTGCCACCGAAGGCGCTGGGGCCAACGTCCTGACTTTC.

V gene TRBV23-1 combines with J gene TRBJ2-7, with 11 bases aligning to TRBD2. TRBV23-1 counts as an open reading frame of uncertain function. The J segment lost 4 bases and the V segment lost 3 bases, leaving 8 bases of the junction unmatched. CDR3 length: 16 residues. The CDR3 here is CASSHRGLAAKYEQYF. For the CDR3, the DNA is TGCGCCAGCAGTCATCGGGGACTAGCGGCAAAGTACGAGCAGTACTTC.

The genes are TRBV29-1 and TRBJ2-1; 9 nucleotides line up with TRBD1. The germline V gene encodes CDR1 SQVTM and CDR2 ANQGSEA. This CDR3 is built from 13 residues. Losses at the gene ends were 7 bases for V and 6 bases for J; bases not matched to a gene: 7. The CDR3 DNA sequence: TGCAGCGGGGACAGGGCGTATGGCAATGAGCAGTTCTTC. This sequence encodes CSGDRAYGNEQFF.

V gene TRBV5-1 combines with J gene TRBJ2-3; the D is unclear. The V gene's germline CDR1 is SGHRS and CDR2 YFSETQ. The V end was cut by 4 bases, the J end by 3 bases, with 15 bases between. This CDR3 is built from 15 residues. The CDR3 DNA sequence: TGCGCCAGCAGCCCTGACGGGCTGAGGACAGATACGCAGTATTTT. It encodes CASSPDGLRTDTQYF.

The chain employs TRBV28 and TRBJ2-3; no firm D call. CDR3 length: 17 residues. Germline V gives CDR1 MDHEN, CDR2 SYDVKM. Trimming took off 3 bases at V and 0 bases at J, with 16 bases between the two ends. The CDR3 loop is CASSFVWGSRSTDTQYF. In DNA form, the CDR3 reads TGTGCCAGCAGTTTTGTCTGGGGATCCCGCAGCACAGATACGCAGTATTTT.

The chain has TRBV20-1 and TRBJ1-2, with unresolved D. The CDR3 sequence is 11 residues long. Germline CDR1 reads DFQATT; CDR2 reads SNEGSKA (reference sequence). Trimming shortened V by 5 bases and J by 6 bases, and 10 bases separated the two germline ends. CDR3 sequence reads: CSARRLNGYTF. CDR3 DNA sequence: TGCAGTGCTCGACGTCTCAATGGCTACACCTTC.

J is TRBJ1-1 and V is TRBV7-8, with D maybe TRBD1 (5 bases). The ends were cut back, 4 bases at V and 0 bases at J, with 12 bases in the middle. The CDR3 length is 15 residues. In germline, CDR1 is SGHVS, CDR2 FQNEAQ. CDR3 bases: TGTGCCAGCAGCTCCTGGGACGGAATGAACACTGAAGCTTTCTTT. It specifies CASSSWDGMNTEAFF.

The chain couples TRBV28 to TRBJ2-5; maybe TRBD2 (5 bases). Germline V lookup: CDR1 MDHEN, CDR2 SYDVKM. CDR3 length: 14 amino acids. The germline V and J ends were trimmed by 6 bases and 3 bases, with 14 bases remaining between them. The CDR3 DNA sequence: TGTGCCAGCAGGGCTCCGGGGATTGAAGAGACCCAGTACTTC. It encodes CASRAPGIEETQYF.

This clone occurred once. V is TRBV6-5 and J is TRBJ2-6, with D possibly TRBD2 on 6 matching bases. The CDR3 loop spans 15 amino acids. V was trimmed by 6 bases and J by 0 bases, leaving 9 bases between them. Germline lookup yields CDR1 MNHEY and CDR2 SVGAGI. The CDR3 DNA reads as TGTGCCAGCAGGGGGACTTACTCTGGGGCCAACGTCCTGACTTTC. It yields the protein CASRGTYSGANVLTF.

This chain uses TRBV2 with TRBJ2-6; D possibly corresponds to TRBD1 (5 bases). Germline CDR1 and CDR2: SNHLY and FYNNEI. This CDR3 is 16 amino acids long. The V gene lost 7 bases and the J gene lost 1 base, with 14 bases spanning the gap. Written as DNA, the CDR3 is TGTGCCAGCAAAAGGGCCCAGGGATCTGGGGCCAACGTCCTGACTTTC. This codes for CASKRAQGSGANVLTF.

The genes are TRBV7-6 and TRBJ1-1, with D possibly matching TRBD1 (5 bases). The CDR3 covers 14 residues. Germline V lookup: CDR1 SGHVS, CDR2 FNYEAQ. Between the trimmed V and J ends, which lost 5 bases and 3 bases, there was a span of 13 bases. In DNA, the CDR3 is TGTGCCAGCAGCCTGACAGCGGGGGACACTGAAGCTTTCTTT. Translation: CASSLTAGDTEAFF.

This clone was counted a few times. The genes are TRBV7-9 and TRBJ1-2; a weak D match, TRBD1 (6 bases). V lost 5 bases and J lost 4, with 11 bases in between. This CDR3 region has 13 residues. Germline V gives CDR1 SEHNR, CDR2 FQNEAQ (reference sequence). The CDR3 DNA reads as TGTGCCAGCAGCCCTGACAGGAGCTATGGCTACACCTTC. Its protein is CASSPDRSYGYTF.

The V gene is TRBV27, the J gene TRBJ1-1; no clear D gene. Germline V gives CDR1 MNHEY, CDR2 SMNVEV (reference sequence). Trimming stripped 5 bases from V and 4 bases from J, with 11 bases between. The CDR3 runs to 13 residues. CDR3 loop: CASSKRRSTEAFF. CDR3 in DNA: TGTGCCAGCAGTAAAAGGAGGAGCACTGAAGCTTTCTTT.

The chain combines TRBV28 with TRBJ1-2; tentatively, D is TRBD1 (5 bases). Trimming removed 3 bases at V and 1 base at J, with 12 bases between. The CDR3 consists of 15 residues. CDR1 is MDHEN, CDR2 SYDVKM, per germline. The CDR3 DNA sequence: TGTGCCAGCAGTTTTCCGGGACCAATTAACTATGGCTACACCTTC. This gives the protein CASSFPGPINYGYTF.